A single sample gave rise to the 29 T cell receptor beta chains below, sequenced in a study of vaccination and CD4 T cells after COVID-19. What these receptors recognize is not known. With the Oncomine TCR Beta short-read assay, DNA from cultured CD4+ T cells was sequenced. TCRdb independently ran MiXCR on the PCR reads; one entry per CDR3 protein. The table records around 18,000 distinct CDR3 sequences, 44% of them present only once. The time point here: late sampling 161 to 241 days after vaccination in a few convalescent patients. The treatment denotes: roughly nine-day PBMC culture with coronavirus spike peptide pools or control peptides (ViraFEST assay). Sequenced here: CD4+ T cells from blood, cultured in vitro, sampled about 7 months after SARS-CoV-2 vaccination. The receptors come from a human donor who had recovered from COVID-19.

This rearrangement joins TRBV24-1 to TRBJ2-7; 11 bases are shared with TRBD2. Germline V CDR1 and CDR2: KGHDR, SFDVKD. The CDR3 loop spans 14 amino acids. V lost 5 bases and J lost 6; bases outside the gene matches: 5. This CDR3 is CATSAGSGRGEQYF. The CDR3 nucleotides read TGTGCCACCAGTGCGGGTAGCGGGAGGGGCGAGCAGTACTTC.

The chain joins TRBV7-2 to TRBJ1-2; TRBD1 matches 9 bases. Trimming cost V 5 bases and J 4 bases; bases outside gene matches: 5. Germline CDR1 is SGHTA and CDR2 is FQGNSA. CDR3 length equals 14 residues. CDR3 sequence (DNA): TGTGCCAGCAGCCAACAGGGGGCGGGCTATGGCTACACCTTC. Its protein is CASSQQGAGYGYTF.

This clonotype turned up a few times. V and J are TRBV20-1 and TRBJ2-3, with D possibly matching TRBD1 (6 bases). This CDR3 region has 15 residues. Germline loops: CDR1 DFQATT, CDR2 SNEGSKA (reference sequence). The V end was cut by 6 bases, the J end by 0 bases, with 16 bases between. CDR3 DNA: TGCAGTGCCGTTCCAGGGGAAACTAGCACAGATACGCAGTATTTT. Residues: CSAVPGETSTDTQYF.

The chain links TRBV6-6 to TRBJ2-3, with no clear D. The CDR3 extends over 11 amino acids. CDR1 is MNHNY, CDR2 SVGAGI, per germline (reference sequence). V shed 10 bases and J shed 0 bases, with 5 bases lying between them. The CDR3 loop is CATVSTDTQYF. DNA for the CDR3: TGTGCCACCGTGAGCACAGATACGCAGTATTTT.

The V call is TRBV20-1, the J call TRBJ2-1; D is ambiguous. V was cut by 3 bases and J by 0 bases, with 9 bases left in between. Germline V gives CDR1 DFQATT, CDR2 SNEGSKA (reference sequence). The CDR3 contains 14 residues. The DNA for the CDR3 is TGCAGTGCTAGTTCAGGAAACTCCTACAATGAGCAGTTCTTC. It is translated as CSASSGNSYNEQFF.

This clonotype was detected a few times. The rearrangement joins TRBV20-1 to TRBJ2-3; tentatively, D is TRBD2 (5 bases). The CDR3 runs to 12 residues. Trimming left V 4 bases short and J 5 bases short, with 10 bases between. Germline lookup yields CDR1 DFQATT and CDR2 SNEGSKA (reference sequence). The DNA of the CDR3 is TGCAGTGCTACCAGAAGCGGAGATACGCAGTATTTT. Translating it yields CSATRSGDTQYF.

The sample holds a few counts of this clonotype. The chain has TRBV18 and TRBJ1-6; D may be TRBD1 (6 bases). The CDR3 totals 13 residues. Trimming cost V 6 bases and J 8 bases, with 11 bases left between them. CDR1 is KGHSH and CDR2 is LQKENI in the germline V gene. Written as DNA, the CDR3 is TGTGCCAGCTCTGAGAACAGGGATTCACCCCTCCACTTT. Protein sequence: CASSENRDSPLHF.

The table lists this clonotype with a few counts. This chain uses TRBV6-1 with TRBJ1-1; perhaps TRBD1 as D (6 bases). The CDR3 runs 14 residues. Trimming removed 7 bases from V and 1 base from J, with 13 bases in between. The V gene's germline CDR1 is MNHNS and CDR2 SASEGT. CDR3 sequence (DNA): TGTGCCAGCATAGTTGACAGGAGGAACACTGAAGCTTTCTTT. It translates to CASIVDRRNTEAFF.

J is TRBJ2-7 and V is TRBV27; the D gene is possibly TRBD1 (5 bases). Looked up from germline, CDR1 is MNHEY and CDR2 is SMNVEV (reference sequence). The V end lost 2 bases, the J end lost 11 bases, and 13 bases lay between the germline ends. CDR3 length: 12 amino acids. The DNA of the CDR3 is TGTGCCAGCAGTTTAAACGGCGCAGGGAAGTACTTC. As protein: CASSLNGAGKYF.

This clonotype was observed a few times. The chain carries TRBV7-9 and TRBJ1-2; 9 nucleotides line up with TRBD1. This CDR3 is 13 amino acids long. Germline V gene data show CDR1 as SEHNR and CDR2 as FQNEAQ (reference sequence). The ends lost 1 base at V and 8 bases at J; junction bases unmatched: 2. DNA of the CDR3: TGTGCCAGCAGCTTAGAGACAGGGGGAGGCTACACCTTC. Its translation is CASSLETGGGYTF.

The chain employs TRBV6-1 and TRBJ2-7; tentatively, D is TRBD2 (6 bases). Germline V gives CDR1 MNHNS, CDR2 SASEGT. Trimming pared 6 bases from V and 2 bases from J, leaving 17 bases between. There are 15 residues in the CDR3. The CDR3, as DNA: TGTGCCAGCAGGGGGGACTTAAGTCCCGCCTACGAGCAGTACTTC. Its translation is CASRGDLSPAYEQYF.

The rearrangement joins TRBV6-5 to TRBJ2-2; D is uncertain. Per germline, CDR1 MNHEY and CDR2 SVGAGI. Trimming took off 2 bases at V and 6 bases at J, with 10 bases between the two ends. The CDR3 has 14 residues. CDR3 protein: CASSYLDLSGELFF. Here the CDR3 DNA reads TGTGCCAGCAGTTACCTCGACTTGTCCGGGGAGCTGTTTTTT.

The V call is TRBV7-9, the J call TRBJ1-6; D gene unclear. The V gene's germline CDR1 is SEHNR and CDR2 FQNEAQ (reference sequence). V lost 1 base to trimming and J lost 6 bases, with 7 bases between them. There are 14 residues in the CDR3. CDR3 protein: CASSLVGINSPLHF. The DNA for the CDR3 is TGTGCCAGCAGCTTAGTCGGTATTAATTCACCCCTCCACTTT.

This chain joins TRBV7-9 and TRBJ2-5, with a weak D call TRBD2 (5 bases). Germline lookup yields CDR1 SEHNR and CDR2 FQNEAQ (reference sequence). The V end lost 2 bases, the J end lost 3 bases, and 13 bases lay between the germline ends. The CDR3 consists of 15 residues. The CDR3 sequence: CASSLLSAGKETQYF. CDR3 DNA sequence: TGTGCCAGCAGCTTATTATCAGCCGGGAAAGAGACCCAGTACTTC.

V usage is TRBV7-2 and J usage is TRBJ1-4, with 7 nucleotides matching TRBD1. Germline trimming cut 5 bases from V and 7 bases from J; bases unmatched to any gene: 7. Germline V gene lookup returns CDR1 SGHTA and CDR2 FQGNSA. This CDR3 region has 14 residues. The CDR3 coding sequence is TGTGCCAGCAGCCAAAACAGGGGTGGTGAAAAACTGTTTTTT. This gives the protein CASSQNRGGEKLFF. The full variable domain, its missing parts supplied by reference TRBV7-2 and TRBJ1-4, is GAGVSQSPSNKVTEKGKDVELRCDPISGHTALYWYRQSLGQGLEFLIYFQGNSAPDKSGLPSDRFSAERTGGSVSTLTIQRTQQEDSAVYLCASSQNRGGEKLFFGSGTQLSVL.

The chain recombines TRBV7-9 with TRBJ1-1, with 7 bases fitting TRBD1. V shed 5 bases, J shed 1 base, and the junction held 7 bases outside the gene matches. Germline CDR1 and CDR2: SEHNR and FQNEAQ (reference sequence). The CDR3 totals 15 residues. The CDR3 coding sequence is TGTGCCAGCAGCCTATGGGACAGCCAGAACACTGAAGCTTTCTTT. Its protein product is CASSLWDSQNTEAFF.

The chain combines TRBV20-1 with TRBJ2-2; 8 nucleotides agree with TRBD1. This CDR3 contains 14 residues. The germline CDR1 and CDR2 sequences are DFQATT and SNEGSKA (reference sequence). J was trimmed by 5 bases and V by 6 bases; bases with no gene match: 8. The CDR3 sequence: CSARTGSSTGELFF. CDR3 nucleotides: TGCAGTGCGCGGACAGGGAGCTCGACCGGGGAGCTGTTTTTT.

The chain carries TRBV20-1 and TRBJ2-4; possible D gene TRBD2, 5 bases. V lost 4 bases, J lost 7 bases, and 17 bases lay in between. This CDR3 region has 14 residues. Germline CDR1 is DFQATT and CDR2 is SNEGSKA (reference sequence). The CDR3, as DNA: TGCAGTGCTATGCGGGTCCAGTTGGAGAACATTCAGTACTTC. Amino acids: CSAMRVQLENIQYF.

By share of the sample, this clonotype is large (0.1 to 1%). The rearrangement uses TRBV6-1 and TRBJ2-2; TRBD2 is a possible D gene (7 bases). The germline V and J ends were trimmed by 5 bases and 7 bases, with 14 bases remaining between them. This CDR3 contains 14 residues. CDR1 is MNHNS, CDR2 SASEGT, per germline. DNA of the CDR3: TGTGCCAGCAGTCCCCCGGGGGGCCGCGGGGAGCTGTTTTTT. This gives the protein CASSPPGGRGELFF.

The chain couples TRBV5-4 to TRBJ2-1; TRBD2 aligns across 14 bases. CDR1 and CDR2 from the germline V gene are SGHNT and YYREEE (reference sequence). The CDR3 is 16 residues long. J gave up 7 bases and V 3 bases, and 6 bases lay outside the gene matches. In DNA form, the CDR3 reads TGTGCCAGCAGCTCAGGACTAGCGGGGGGTCCTAATGAGCAGTTCTTC. Amino acid sequence: CASSSGLAGGPNEQFF.

The J gene is TRBJ2-7, the V gene TRBV7-9, with 7 positions matching TRBD2. The germline V gene has CDR1 SEHNR and CDR2 FQNEAQ (reference sequence). The V and J ends lost 5 bases and 2 bases, in that order; junction bases with no gene match: 6. The CDR3 extends over 14 amino acids. As DNA, the CDR3 is TGTGCCAGCAGCAGCGGGACGAGGGCCTACGAGCAGTACTTC. This sequence encodes CASSSGTRAYEQYF.

In regard to this clonotype: One junction end does not reproduce the germline sequence, and a read error may be involved. V and J are TRBV2 and TRBJ2-7, with D perhaps TRBD2 (5 bases). Germline V lookup: CDR1 SNHLY, CDR2 FYNNEI. The CDR3 sequence is 12 residues long. The CDR3 DNA reads TGTGCCAGCAGGGAAGAGGGCCCAATTCAATACTTC. Protein: CASREEGPIQYF.

This clonotype turned up a few times. The CDR3 here is CSARDPLRGANVLTF. The CDR3 bases are TGCAGTGCTAGAGATCCCCTTAGAGGGGCCAACGTCCTGACTTTC. V and J are TRBV20-1 and TRBJ2-6; D gene unclear. Germline assignment: CDR1 DFQATT and CDR2 SNEGSKA (reference sequence). V lost 0 bases to trimming and J lost 4 bases, with 10 bases between them. The CDR3 runs 15 residues.

In this sample, this clonotype turned up once. The junction and the germline gene differ at one end; a read error may be behind it. The chain combines TRBV5-1 with TRBJ1-6; 9 bases line up with TRBD1. The CDR3 is 18 amino acids. Germline loops: CDR1 SGHRS, CDR2 YFSETQ. Here the CDR3 DNA reads TGCGCCAGCAGCCTCGGGACAGGGTGGAGCTCCTGTAATTCACCCCTCCACTTT. This encodes CASSLGTGWSSCNSPLHF.

This clonotype was detected only once. J is TRBJ1-1 and V is TRBV27, with D possibly being TRBD1 (5 bases). Deletions cut 3 bases from V and 4 bases from J, with 12 bases between. This CDR3 is 14 amino acids long. CDR1 MNHEY and CDR2 SMNVEV come from the germline V gene (reference sequence). The CDR3 protein is CASSFQGGFTEAFF. CDR3 coding DNA: TGTGCCAGCAGTTTTCAGGGTGGGTTCACTGAAGCTTTCTTT.

This chain joins TRBV6-1 and TRBJ2-2; maybe TRBD1 (6 bases). The CDR3 sequence is 15 residues long. The germline CDR1 and CDR2 sequences are MNHNS and SASEGT. Trimming removed 6 bases at V and 0 bases at J, with 11 bases between. The CDR3: CASSTGHSNTGELFF. DNA for the CDR3: TGTGCCAGCAGCACGGGACACTCGAACACCGGGGAGCTGTTTTTT.

V usage is TRBV18 and J usage is TRBJ2-7; D perhaps matches TRBD1 (6 bases). CDR1 and CDR2 from the germline V gene are KGHSH and LQKENI. The V end was cut by 4 bases, the J end by 7 bases, with 14 bases between. This CDR3 spans 13 amino acids. CDR3 residues: CASSQLGGSEQYF. CDR3 bases: TGTGCCAGCTCACAACTAGGGGGTTCGGAGCAGTACTTC. The entire variable domain, with the rest obtained from reference TRBV18 and TRBJ2-7, is as follows: NAGVMQNPRHLVRRRGQEARLRCSPMKGHSHVYWYRQLPEEGLKFMVYLQKENIIDESGMPKERFSAEFPKEGPSILRIQQVVRGDSAAYFCASSQLGGSEQYFGPGTRLTVT.

The table lists this clonotype with a few counts. This sequence joins TRBV7-2 and TRBJ1-1; D gene ambiguous. The germline V and J ends were trimmed by 3 bases and 1 base, with 18 bases remaining between them. The CDR3 covers 17 residues. CDR1 and CDR2 from the germline V gene are SGHTA and FQGNSA. The CDR3 sequence: CASSLFRSNAPNTEAFF. The CDR3 DNA reads as TGTGCCAGCAGCTTGTTCAGAAGTAACGCTCCGAACACTGAAGCTTTCTTT.

The V call is TRBV19, the J call TRBJ1-2; D might be TRBD1 (6 bases). V was cut by 8 bases and J by 6 bases, with 19 bases left in between. Germline CDR1 LNHDA, CDR2 SQIVND (reference sequence). CDR3 length: 14 residues. CDR3 DNA: TGTGCCAGTGGGGGGCACAGGGAGATACATGGCTACACCTTC. Protein sequence: CASGGHREIHGYTF.